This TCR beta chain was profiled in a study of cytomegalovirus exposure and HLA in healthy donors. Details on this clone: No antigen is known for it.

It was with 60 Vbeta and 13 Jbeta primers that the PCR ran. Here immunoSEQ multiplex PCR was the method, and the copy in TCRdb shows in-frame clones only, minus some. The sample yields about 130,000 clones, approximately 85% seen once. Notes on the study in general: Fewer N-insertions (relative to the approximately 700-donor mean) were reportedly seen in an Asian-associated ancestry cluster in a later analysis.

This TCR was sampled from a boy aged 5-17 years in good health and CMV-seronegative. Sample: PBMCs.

The CDR3 spells CASSLLASQETQYF. For the CDR3, the DNA is TGCGCCAGCAGCTTGCTTGCGAGCCAAGAGACCCAGTACTTC. V is TRBV5-1 and J is TRBJ2-5; D is unresolved. Deletions cut 1 base from V and 1 base from J, with 8 bases between. The CDR3 has 14 residues. Germline V gene sequence: CDR1 SGHRS, CDR2 YFSETQ. Drawing the rest from reference TRBV5-1 and TRBJ2-5, the complete variable domain is KAGVTQTPRYLIKTRGQQVTLSCSPISGHRSVSWYQQTPGQGLQFLFEYFSETQRNKGNFPGRFSGRQFSNSRSEMNVSTLELGDSALYLCASSLLASQETQYFGPGTRLLVL.